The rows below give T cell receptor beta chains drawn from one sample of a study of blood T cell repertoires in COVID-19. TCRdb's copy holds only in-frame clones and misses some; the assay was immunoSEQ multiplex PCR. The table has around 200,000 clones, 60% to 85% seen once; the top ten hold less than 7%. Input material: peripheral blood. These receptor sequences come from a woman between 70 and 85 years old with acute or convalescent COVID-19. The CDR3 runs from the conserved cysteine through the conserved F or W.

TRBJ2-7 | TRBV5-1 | CASSPRTGGNEQYF
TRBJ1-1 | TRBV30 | CAWSRLAEAFF
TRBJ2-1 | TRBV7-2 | CASSLQLEQFF
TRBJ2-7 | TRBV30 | CAWSVAGGPYEQYF
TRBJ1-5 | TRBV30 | CAWSVLGAGSNQPQHF
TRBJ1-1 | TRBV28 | CASSLSAGVNTEAFF
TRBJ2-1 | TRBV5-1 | CASSPPTSGVYNEQFF
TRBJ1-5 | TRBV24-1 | CATSDSGGQGASNQPQHF
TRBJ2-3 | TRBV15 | CATSPDLPRTSTDTQYF
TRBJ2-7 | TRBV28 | CASRPGLAGRVIHEQYF
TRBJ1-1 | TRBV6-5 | CASYTGMNTEAFF
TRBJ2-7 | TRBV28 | CASSLGQGAYSYEQYF
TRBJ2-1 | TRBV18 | CASSPTSGSYSYNEQFF
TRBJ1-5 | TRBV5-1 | CASSLGPEGNQPQHF
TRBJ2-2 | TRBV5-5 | CASSALGGRGQRNTGELFF
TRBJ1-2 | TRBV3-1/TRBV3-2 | CASSQDENPGGYGYTF
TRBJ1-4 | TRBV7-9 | CASSPMVSREKLFF
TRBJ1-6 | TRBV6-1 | CASSGNLGRDRISPLHF
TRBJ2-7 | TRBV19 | CASSASSALGATYEQYF
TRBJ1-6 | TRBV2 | CASSVGTGDNSPLHF
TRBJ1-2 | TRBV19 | CASSMTGGVYGYTF
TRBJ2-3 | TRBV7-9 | CASSLASLGTDTQYF
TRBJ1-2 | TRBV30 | CAWDDSHNYGYTF
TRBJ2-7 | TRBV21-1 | CASISTNRVGSYEQYF
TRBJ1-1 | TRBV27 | CASSSHANTEAFF
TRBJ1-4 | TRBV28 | CASSTGQEREKLFF
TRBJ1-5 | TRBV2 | CASSDGQNQPQHF
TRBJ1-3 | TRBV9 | CASSAHRDRGTSGNTIYF
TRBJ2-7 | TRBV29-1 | CSVEAHGTSGTYEQYF
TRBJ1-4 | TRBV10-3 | CAISEGDWKADEKLFF
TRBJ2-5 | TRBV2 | CASSSGGRETQYF
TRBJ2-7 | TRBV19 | CASSIATSGPYEQYF
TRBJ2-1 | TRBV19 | CASSTLAGGYNEQFF
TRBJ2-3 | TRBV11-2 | CASSLVLAGVTQYF
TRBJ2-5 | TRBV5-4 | CASSLGGRLETQYF
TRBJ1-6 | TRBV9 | CASSVGQKNSPLHF
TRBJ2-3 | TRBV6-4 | CASSESGLGDTQYF
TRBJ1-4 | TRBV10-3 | CATYDGSGASATNEKLFF
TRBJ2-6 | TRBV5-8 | CASSFRVSGANVLTF
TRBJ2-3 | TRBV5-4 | CASSFSLAGSRDTQYF
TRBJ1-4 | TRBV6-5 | CASSYSGDWAEKLFF
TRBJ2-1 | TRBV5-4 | CASSLSSGRHNEQFF
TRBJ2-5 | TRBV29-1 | CSVVARREGKTQYF
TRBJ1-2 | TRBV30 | CAWRDPGQPGYTF
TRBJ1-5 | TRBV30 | CAWSRGGGSNQPQHF
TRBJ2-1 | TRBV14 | CASSRQVGGNEQFF
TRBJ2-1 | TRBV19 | CASRRDGTFYNEQFF
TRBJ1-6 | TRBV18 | CASSPPEGRNSPLHF
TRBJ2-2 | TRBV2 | CASKLETNTGELFF
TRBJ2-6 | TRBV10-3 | CAISEGGQGARGANVLTF
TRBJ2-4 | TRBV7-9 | CASSFMSPSLAKNIQYF
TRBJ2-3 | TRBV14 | CASSQEKIPTDTQYF
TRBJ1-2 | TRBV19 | CASSPTGTGSNYGYTF
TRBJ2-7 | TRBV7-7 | CASSSANGLRGPSSYEQYF
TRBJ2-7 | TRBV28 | CASSSSLGVRYEQYF
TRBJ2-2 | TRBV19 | CASSIGSGRGSGELFF